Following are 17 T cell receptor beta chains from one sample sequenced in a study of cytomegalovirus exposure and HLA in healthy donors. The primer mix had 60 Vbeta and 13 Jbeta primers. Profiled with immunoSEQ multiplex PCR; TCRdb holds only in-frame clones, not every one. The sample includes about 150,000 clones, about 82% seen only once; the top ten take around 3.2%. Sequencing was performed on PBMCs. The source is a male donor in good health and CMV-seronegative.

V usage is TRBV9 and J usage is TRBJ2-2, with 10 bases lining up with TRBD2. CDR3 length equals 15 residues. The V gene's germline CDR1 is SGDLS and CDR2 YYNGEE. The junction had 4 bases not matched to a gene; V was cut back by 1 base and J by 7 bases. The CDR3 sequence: CASSVSGRAGGELFF. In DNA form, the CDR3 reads TGTGCCAGCAGCGTAAGCGGGAGGGCCGGCGGGGAGCTGTTTTTT.

CDR3 loop: CASSFSNRPAYNYGYTF. The CDR3 nucleotides are TGTGCCAGCAGTTTTTCGAACAGGCCCGCCTATAACTATGGCTACACCTTC. The V call is TRBV28, the J call TRBJ1-2, with D possibly TRBD1 on 5 matching bases. The V end was cut by 3 bases, the J end by 1 base, with 18 bases between. The CDR3 contains 17 residues. Looked up from germline, CDR1 is MDHEN and CDR2 is SYDVKM.

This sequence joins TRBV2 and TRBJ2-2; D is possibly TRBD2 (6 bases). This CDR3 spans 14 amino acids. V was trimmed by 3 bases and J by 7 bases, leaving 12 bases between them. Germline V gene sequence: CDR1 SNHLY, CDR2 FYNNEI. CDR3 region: CASSDLGLVGELFF. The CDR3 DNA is TGTGCCAGCAGTGACCTGGGACTCGTCGGGGAGCTGTTTTTT.

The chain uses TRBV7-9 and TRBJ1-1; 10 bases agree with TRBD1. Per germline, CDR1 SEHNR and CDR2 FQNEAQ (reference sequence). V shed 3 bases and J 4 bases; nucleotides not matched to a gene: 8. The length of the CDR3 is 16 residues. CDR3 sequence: CASSFDRDRGRTEAFF. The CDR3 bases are TGTGCCAGCAGCTTCGACAGGGACAGGGGACGCACTGAAGCTTTCTTT.

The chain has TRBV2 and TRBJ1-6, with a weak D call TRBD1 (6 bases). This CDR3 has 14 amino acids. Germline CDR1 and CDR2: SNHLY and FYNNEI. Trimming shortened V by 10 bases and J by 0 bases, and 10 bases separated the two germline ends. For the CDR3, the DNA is TGTGCCACCGGACAGTCCTCCTATAATTCACCCCTCCACTTT. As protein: CATGQSSYNSPLHF. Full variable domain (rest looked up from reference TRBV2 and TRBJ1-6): EPEVTQTPSHQVTQMGQEVILRCVPISNHLYFYWYRQILGQKVEFLVSFYNNEISEKSEIFDDQFSVERPDGSNFTLKIRSTKLEDSAMYFCATGQSSYNSPLHFGNGTRLTVT.

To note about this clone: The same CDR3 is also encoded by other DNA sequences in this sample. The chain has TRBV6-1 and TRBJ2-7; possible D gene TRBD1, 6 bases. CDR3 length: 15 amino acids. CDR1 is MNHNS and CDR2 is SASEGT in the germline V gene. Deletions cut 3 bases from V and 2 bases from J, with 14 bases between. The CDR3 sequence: CASSDNRVGPYEQYF. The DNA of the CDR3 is TGTGCCAGCAGTGACAACAGGGTGGGGCCCTACGAGCAGTACTTC.

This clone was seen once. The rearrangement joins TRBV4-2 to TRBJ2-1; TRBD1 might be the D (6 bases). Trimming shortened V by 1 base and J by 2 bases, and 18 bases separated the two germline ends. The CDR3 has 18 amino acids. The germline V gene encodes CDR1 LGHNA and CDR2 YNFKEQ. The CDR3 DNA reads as TGTGCCAGCAGCCAAGCCCCCGACCCGGGACATCCCTACAATGAGCAGTTCTTC. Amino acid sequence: CASSQAPDPGHPYNEQFF.

CDR3 sequence reads: CASSLLLGQGDNEQFF. As DNA, the CDR3 is TGTGCCAGCAGTTTATTATTGGGACAGGGAGACAATGAGCAGTTCTTC. The chain is built from TRBV27 and TRBJ2-1, with 9 bases that match TRBD1. Germline-derived CDR1 and CDR2 are MNHEY and SMNVEV (reference sequence). This CDR3 has 16 residues. V dropped 1 base and J dropped 5; count of bases not matched to a gene: 6.

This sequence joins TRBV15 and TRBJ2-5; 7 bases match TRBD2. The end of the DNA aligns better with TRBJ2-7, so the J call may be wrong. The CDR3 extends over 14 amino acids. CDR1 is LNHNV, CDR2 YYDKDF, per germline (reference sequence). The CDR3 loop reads CATSREGEGYEQYF. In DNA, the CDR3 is TGTGCCACCAGCAGAGAGGGGGAGGGCTACGAGCAGTACTTC.

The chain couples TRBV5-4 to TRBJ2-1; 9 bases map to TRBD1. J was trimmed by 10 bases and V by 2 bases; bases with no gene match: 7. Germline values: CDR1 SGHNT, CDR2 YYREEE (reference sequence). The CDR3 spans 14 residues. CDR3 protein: CASSFPGQGWEQFF. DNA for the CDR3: TGTGCCAGCAGCTTTCCGGGACAGGGTTGGGAGCAGTTCTTC. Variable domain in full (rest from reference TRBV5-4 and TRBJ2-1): ETGVTQSPTHLIKTRGQQVTLRCSSQSGHNTVSWYQQALGQGPQFIFQYYREEENGRGNFPPRFSGLQFPNYSSELNVNALELDDSALYLCASSFPGQGWEQFFGPGTRLTVL.

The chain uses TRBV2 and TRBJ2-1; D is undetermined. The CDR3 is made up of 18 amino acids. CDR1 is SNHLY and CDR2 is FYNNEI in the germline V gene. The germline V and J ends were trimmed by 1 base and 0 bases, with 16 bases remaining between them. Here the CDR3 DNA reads TGTGCCAGCAGTGAAGAGGTGGCGGATCCTAGCTCCTACAATGAGCAGTTCTTC. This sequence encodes CASSEEVADPSSYNEQFF. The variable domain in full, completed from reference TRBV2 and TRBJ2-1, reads EPEVTQTPSHQVTQMGQEVILRCVPISNHLYFYWYRQILGQKVEFLVSFYNNEISEKSEIFDDQFSVERPDGSNFTLKIRSTKLEDSAMYFCASSEEVADPSSYNEQFFGPGTRLTVL.

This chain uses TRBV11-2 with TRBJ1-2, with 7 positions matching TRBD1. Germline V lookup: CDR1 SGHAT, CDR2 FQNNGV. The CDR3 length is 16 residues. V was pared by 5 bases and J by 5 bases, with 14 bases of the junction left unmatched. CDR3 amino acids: CASSRGGSGGIYGYTF. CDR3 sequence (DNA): TGTGCCAGCAGCAGAGGGGGCAGCGGGGGTATATATGGCTACACCTTC.

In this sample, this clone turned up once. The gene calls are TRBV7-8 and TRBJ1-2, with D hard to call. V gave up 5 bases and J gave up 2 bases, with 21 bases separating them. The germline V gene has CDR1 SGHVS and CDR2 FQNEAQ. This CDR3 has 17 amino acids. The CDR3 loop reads CASSRVIRPTGNYGYTF. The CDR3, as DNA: TGTGCCAGCAGCCGCGTAATCCGACCGACCGGGAACTATGGCTACACCTTC.

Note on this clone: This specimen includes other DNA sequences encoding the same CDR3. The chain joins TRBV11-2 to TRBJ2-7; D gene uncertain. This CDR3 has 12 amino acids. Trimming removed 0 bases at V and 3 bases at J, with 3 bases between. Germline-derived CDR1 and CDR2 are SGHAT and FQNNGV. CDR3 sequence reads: CASSLDRYEQYF. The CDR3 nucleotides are TGTGCCAGCAGCTTAGATCGCTACGAGCAGTACTTC. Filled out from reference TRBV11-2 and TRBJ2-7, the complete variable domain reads EAGVAQSPRYKIIEKRQSVAFWCNPISGHATLYWYQQILGQGPKLLIQFQNNGVVDDSQLPKDRFSAERLKGVDSTLKIQPAKLEDSAVYLCASSLDRYEQYFGPGTRLTVT.

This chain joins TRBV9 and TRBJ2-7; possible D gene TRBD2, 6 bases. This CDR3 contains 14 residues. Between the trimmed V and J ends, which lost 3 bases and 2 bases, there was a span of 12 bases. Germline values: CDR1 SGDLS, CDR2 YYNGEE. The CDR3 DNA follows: TGTGCCAGCAGCGAAGACGGGGGAGCCTACGAGCAGTACTTC. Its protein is CASSEDGGAYEQYF. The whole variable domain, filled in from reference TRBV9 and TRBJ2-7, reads DSGVTQTPKHLITATGQRVTLRCSPRSGDLSVYWYQQSLDQGLQFLIQYYNGEERAKGNILERFSAQQFPDLHSELNLSSLELGDSALYFCASSEDGGAYEQYFGPGTRLTVT.

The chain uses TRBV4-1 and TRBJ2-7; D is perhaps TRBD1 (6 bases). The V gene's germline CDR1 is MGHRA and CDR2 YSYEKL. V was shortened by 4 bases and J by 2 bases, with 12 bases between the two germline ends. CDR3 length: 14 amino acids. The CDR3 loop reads CASSRDTIPYEQYF. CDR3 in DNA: TGCGCCAGCAGCCGGGACACGATACCCTACGAGCAGTACTTC.

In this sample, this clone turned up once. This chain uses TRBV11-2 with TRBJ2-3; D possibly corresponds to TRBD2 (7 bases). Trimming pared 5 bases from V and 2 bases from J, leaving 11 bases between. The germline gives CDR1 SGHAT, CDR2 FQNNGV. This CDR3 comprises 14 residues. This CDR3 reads CASSEGGPTDTQYF. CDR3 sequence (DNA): TGTGCCAGCAGCGAGGGGGGGCCCACAGATACGCAGTATTTT. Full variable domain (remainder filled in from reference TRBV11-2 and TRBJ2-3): EAGVAQSPRYKIIEKRQSVAFWCNPISGHATLYWYQQILGQGPKLLIQFQNNGVVDDSQLPKDRFSAERLKGVDSTLKIQPAKLEDSAVYLCASSEGGPTDTQYFGPGTRLTVL.